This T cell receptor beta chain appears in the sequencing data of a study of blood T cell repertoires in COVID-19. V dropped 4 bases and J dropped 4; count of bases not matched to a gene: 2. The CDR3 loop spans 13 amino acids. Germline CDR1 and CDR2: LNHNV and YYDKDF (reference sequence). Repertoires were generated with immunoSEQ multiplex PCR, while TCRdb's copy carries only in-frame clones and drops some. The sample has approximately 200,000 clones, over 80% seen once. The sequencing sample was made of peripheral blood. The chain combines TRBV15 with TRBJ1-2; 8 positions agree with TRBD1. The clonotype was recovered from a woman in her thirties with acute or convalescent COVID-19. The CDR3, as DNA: TGTGCCACCAGCACAGGGGGCAGCTATGGCTACACCTTC. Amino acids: CATSTGGSYGYTF.